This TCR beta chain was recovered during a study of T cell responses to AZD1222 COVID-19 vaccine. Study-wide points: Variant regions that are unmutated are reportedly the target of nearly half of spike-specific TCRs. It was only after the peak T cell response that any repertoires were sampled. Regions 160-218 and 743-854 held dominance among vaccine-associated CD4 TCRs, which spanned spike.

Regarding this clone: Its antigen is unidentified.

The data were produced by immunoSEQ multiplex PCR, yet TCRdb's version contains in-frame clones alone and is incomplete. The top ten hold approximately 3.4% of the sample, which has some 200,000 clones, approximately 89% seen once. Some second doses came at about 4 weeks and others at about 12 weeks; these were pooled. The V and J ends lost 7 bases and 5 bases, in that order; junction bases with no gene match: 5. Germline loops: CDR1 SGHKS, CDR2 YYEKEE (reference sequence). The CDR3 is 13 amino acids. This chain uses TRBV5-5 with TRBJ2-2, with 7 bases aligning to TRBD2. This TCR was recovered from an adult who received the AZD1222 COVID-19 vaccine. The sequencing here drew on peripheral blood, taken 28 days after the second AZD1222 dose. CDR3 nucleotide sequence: TGTGCCAGCGGGGAGGGACGAACCGGGGAGCTGTTTTTT. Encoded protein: CASGEGRTGELFF.